Each of the 25 T cell receptor beta chains below was sequenced from the same sample in a study of shared clonotypes between healthy human individuals. Terminally differentiated effector memory CD45RA+ cells were excluded from the naive CD8 cells, which were CD45RO-negative and positively selected for CCR7. The method was immunoSEQ multiplex PCR; TCRdb's version includes in-frame clones alone and lacks a portion of them. This sample has roughly 2,000,000 clones, with 93% found just once. Material: naive CD8+ T cells from PBMCs. The receptors here all came from a young man in good health. Some clones in this sample may be carry-over from other donors' samples.

The chain carries TRBV19 and TRBJ2-7; D possibly uses TRBD1 or TRBD2 (5 bases each). Trimming removed 4 bases at V and 1 base at J, with 8 bases between. Germline V gene lookup returns CDR1 LNHDA and CDR2 SQIVND (reference sequence). The CDR3 runs to 13 residues. CDR3 loop: CASSKGPSYEQYF. Here the CDR3 DNA reads TGTGCCAGTAGTAAGGGACCATCCTACGAGCAGTACTTC.

The genes are TRBV4-3 and TRBJ2-2; D is ambiguous. The CDR3 extends over 17 amino acids. V shed 0 bases and J shed 1 base, with 12 bases lying between them. Germline values: CDR1 LGHNA, CDR2 YSLEER. The CDR3 reads CASSQESGRMNTGELFF. CDR3 nucleotide sequence: TGCGCCAGCAGCCAAGAGTCGGGCAGGATGAACACCGGGGAGCTGTTTTTT.

The chain uses TRBV7-8 and TRBJ2-2; no clear D. Germline assignment: CDR1 SGHVS and CDR2 FQNEAQ. This CDR3 spans 16 amino acids. V was shortened by 2 bases and J by 0 bases, with 10 bases between the two germline ends. This chain's CDR3 is CASSLMGGPNTGELFF. The CDR3 DNA reads TGTGCCAGCAGCTTAATGGGCGGACCGAACACCGGGGAGCTGTTTTTT.

This clone was counted a single time. The chain couples TRBV7-3 to TRBJ2-1, with TRBD2 matching 11 bases. The germline gives CDR1 SGHTA, CDR2 FQGTGA. CDR3 length: 16 amino acids. V lost 4 bases, J lost 5 bases, and 7 bases stayed unmatched. CDR3 sequence (DNA): TGTGCCAGCAGCTCCCTCGGGACTAGCGGCCACAATGAGCAGTTCTTC. Translated, it gives CASSSLGTSGHNEQFF.

This clone appeared once. This chain uses TRBV4-3 with TRBJ1-2; TRBD1 is a possible D gene (6 bases). The CDR3 has 15 residues. Germline loops: CDR1 LGHNA, CDR2 YSLEER. Trimming stripped 0 bases from V and 3 bases from J, with 11 bases between. The DNA for the CDR3 is TGCGCCAGCAGCCAAGAGGAGGGGGTCTACTATGGCTACACCTTC. It codes for CASSQEEGVYYGYTF.

The chain combines TRBV5-4 with TRBJ1-2; D remains ambiguous. The CDR3 is 17 residues long. Per germline, CDR1 SGHNT and CDR2 YYREEE (reference sequence). Trimming removed 4 bases at V and 0 bases at J, with 19 bases between. The CDR3 DNA reads TGTGCCAGCAGCATCCACCCCCGACATTCTCCTAACTATGGCTACACCTTC. This translates into CASSIHPRHSPNYGYTF.

As concerns this clone: The sample has other DNA sequences that encode this CDR3 too. The V and J genes are TRBV6-5 and TRBJ2-2; TRBD2 agrees at 8 bases. V lost 3 bases, J lost 5 bases, and 5 bases stayed unmatched. The germline V gene has CDR1 MNHEY and CDR2 SVGAGI. The CDR3 is made up of 15 amino acids. Here the CDR3 reads CASSYGTSGTGELFF. CDR3 nucleotides: TGTGCCAGCAGTTATGGAACTAGCGGTACCGGGGAGCTGTTTTTT.

CDR3 in DNA: TGTGCCAGCAGCTTAGTAACAGGTCGGGACTATGGCTACACCTTC. It yields the protein CASSLVTGRDYGYTF. The rearrangement uses TRBV7-9 and TRBJ1-2; tentative D call: TRBD1 (5 bases). Germline V gene data show CDR1 as SEHNR and CDR2 as FQNEAQ (reference sequence). The CDR3 has 15 residues. Trimming cost V 1 base and J 3 bases, with 12 bases left between them. The full variable domain, in which reference TRBV7-9 and TRBJ1-2 provide the parts outside the CDR3, is DTGVSQNPRHKITKRGQNVTFRCDPISEHNRLYWYRQTLGQGPEFLTYFQNEAQLEKSRLLSDRFSAERPKGSFSTLEIQRTEQGDSAMYLCASSLVTGRDYGYTFGSGTRLTVV.

The rearrangement uses TRBV30 and TRBJ1-3; D is unresolved. CDR1 and CDR2 from the germline V gene are GTSNPN and SVGIG (reference sequence). The CDR3 runs to 12 residues. Trimming removed 3 bases at V and 0 bases at J, with 3 bases between. The CDR3 is CAWSASGNTIYF. The CDR3 bases are TGTGCCTGGAGCGCCTCTGGAAACACCATATATTTT.

This clone appeared once. V and J are TRBV5-1 and TRBJ2-3, with 8 bases matching TRBD2. V was clipped by 2 bases and J by 1 base; unmatched bases: 3. The CDR3 is 15 amino acids. Germline V CDR1 and CDR2: SGHRS, YFSETQ. DNA for the CDR3: TGCGCCAGCAGCTTCGCGGGGGGAGGCACAGATACGCAGTATTTT. It encodes CASSFAGGGTDTQYF.

To note about this clone: Other DNA sequences within the sample encode an identical CDR3. The rearrangement links TRBV15 to TRBJ2-7, with D unclear. The V gene lost 4 bases and the J gene lost 3 bases, with 4 bases spanning the gap. This CDR3 has 11 amino acids. Germline values: CDR1 LNHNV, CDR2 YYDKDF (reference sequence). DNA for the CDR3: TGTGCCACCAGCAACAGCTACGAGCAGTACTTC. Encoded protein: CATSNSYEQYF.

This chain joins TRBV28 and TRBJ1-3; D gene unclear. V was clipped by 3 bases and J by 0 bases, with 9 bases between them. Germline loops: CDR1 MDHEN, CDR2 SYDVKM. The CDR3 consists of 15 residues. The DNA for the CDR3 is TGTGCCAGCAGTTTGCAGCAAACCTCTGGAAACACCATATATTTT. Its protein is CASSLQQTSGNTIYF.

This chain uses TRBV5-1 with TRBJ2-2; D possibly matches TRBD1 or TRBD2 (6 bases each). V was cut by 0 bases and J by 4 bases, with 10 bases left in between. The germline CDR1 and CDR2 sequences are SGHRS and YFSETQ. The CDR3 runs 15 residues. The CDR3 is CASSLEGGLTGELFF. The CDR3 DNA reads as TGCGCCAGCAGCTTGGAGGGGGGCCTCACCGGGGAGCTGTTTTTT.

The V call is TRBV7-6, the J call TRBJ2-7; D is possibly TRBD2 (6 bases). CDR1 SGHVS and CDR2 FNYEAQ come from the germline V gene. The CDR3 consists of 13 residues. V gave up 5 bases and J gave up 3 bases, with 11 bases separating them. The CDR3 sequence: CASSPGEDYEQYF. The CDR3 DNA follows: TGTGCCAGCAGCCCCGGGGAGGACTACGAGCAGTACTTC.

This clone appeared a few times. This sequence joins TRBV28 and TRBJ1-5, with a weak D call TRBD1 (5 bases). V was cut by 4 bases and J by 7 bases, with 14 bases left in between. This CDR3 spans 14 amino acids. In germline, CDR1 is MDHEN, CDR2 SYDVKM. This chain's CDR3 is CASSSRNRWQPQHF. The CDR3 DNA is TGTGCCAGCAGTTCCCGGAACAGGTGGCAGCCCCAGCATTTT.

The chain has TRBV11-2 and TRBJ2-7; 9 bases map to TRBD1. The CDR3 totals 15 residues. With V trimmed by 4 bases and J by 4 bases, 8 bases remained unmatched. Germline assignment: CDR1 SGHAT and CDR2 FQNNGV. In nucleotides, the CDR3 is TGTGCCAGCAGCTCCCCCGGACAGGGGACATACGAGCAGTACTTC. Residues: CASSSPGQGTYEQYF.

The chain employs TRBV27 and TRBJ1-2; no firm D call. The CDR3 spans 19 residues. V lost 6 bases and J lost 2, with 28 bases in between. Germline V gives CDR1 MNHEY, CDR2 SMNVEV (reference sequence). As DNA, the CDR3 is TGTGCCAGCAGCGTTTCGAGGGCCCGACGGGCTGTTCGGAACTATGGCTACACCTTC. Amino acid sequence: CASSVSRARRAVRNYGYTF.

Note on this clone: Distinct nucleotide sequences in the sample also encode this CDR3. The CDR3 DNA reads as TGTGCCAGCAGTTACGGTCCGGACGGTCCTTCCTACGAGCAGTACTTC. Its translation: CASSYGPDGPSYEQYF. The chain is built from TRBV6-5 and TRBJ2-7; D gene uncertain. Trimming removed 2 bases from V and 1 base from J, with 15 bases in between. Germline loops: CDR1 MNHEY, CDR2 SVGAGI. The CDR3 runs 16 residues.

This clone appeared a single time. The chain combines TRBV5-1 with TRBJ1-2; D is uncertain. Trimming cost V 1 base and J 8 bases, with 15 bases left between them. The CDR3 covers 14 residues. Germline V CDR1 and CDR2: SGHRS, YFSETQ. The CDR3 loop is CASSLPSTVGGYTF. The CDR3 bases are TGCGCCAGCAGCTTGCCAAGCACAGTTGGGGGCTACACCTTC.

The genes are TRBV4-3 and TRBJ2-5; D ambiguous. Germline values: CDR1 LGHNA, CDR2 YSLEER. CDR3 size: 14 residues. Trimming took off 0 bases at V and 3 bases at J, with 8 bases between the two ends. The DNA for the CDR3 is TGCGCCAGCAGCCAAGATCGAGAGAAAGAGACCCAGTACTTC. It is translated as CASSQDREKETQYF.

V is TRBV7-8 and J is TRBJ2-7; 9 bases are a match to TRBD1. V shed 0 bases and J 6 bases; nucleotides not matched to a gene: 6. The CDR3 covers 15 residues. CDR1 is SGHVS, CDR2 FQNEAQ, per germline. CDR3 residues: CASSLALGQGREQYF. In nucleotides, the CDR3 is TGTGCCAGCAGCTTAGCGCTGGGACAGGGTCGCGAGCAGTACTTC.

The V call is TRBV6-5, the J call TRBJ1-2, with 10 bases identical to TRBD1. Trimming cost V 6 bases and J 3 bases; bases outside gene matches: 4. CDR1 MNHEY and CDR2 SVGAGI come from the germline V gene. This CDR3 has 14 amino acids. DNA for the CDR3: TGTGCCAGCAGAGGAGGGACAGGGGACTATGGCTACACCTTC. Encoded protein: CASRGGTGDYGYTF.

This chain connects TRBV18 to TRBJ2-7, with 9 bases that match TRBD1. Germline V gives CDR1 KGHSH, CDR2 LQKENI. The V segment lost 3 bases and the J segment 1 base; nucleotides outside the gene matches: 7. The CDR3 extends over 16 amino acids. The CDR3 DNA reads as TGTGCCAGCTCACCCAACAGGGGGCTTGGGTCCTACGAGCAGTACTTC. It yields the protein CASSPNRGLGSYEQYF.

The chain combines TRBV27 with TRBJ2-2; no clear D gene. There are 15 residues in the CDR3. The V gene's germline CDR1 is MNHEY and CDR2 SMNVEV (reference sequence). Trimming removed 4 bases at V and 2 bases at J, with 11 bases between. The CDR3 sequence is CASSYSSKNTGELFF. CDR3 nucleotide sequence: TGTGCCAGCAGTTATAGCAGCAAAAACACCGGGGAGCTGTTTTTT.

The chain joins TRBV11-2 to TRBJ2-3; 13 bases match TRBD2. V lost 5 bases to trimming and J lost 2 bases; unmatched junction nucleotides: 4. The CDR3 is 16 amino acids. CDR1 and CDR2 from the germline V gene are SGHAT and FQNNGV. The CDR3 DNA follows: TGTGCCAGCAGCCCCGGGACTAGCGGGGTCACAGATACGCAGTATTTT. This gives the protein CASSPGTSGVTDTQYF.